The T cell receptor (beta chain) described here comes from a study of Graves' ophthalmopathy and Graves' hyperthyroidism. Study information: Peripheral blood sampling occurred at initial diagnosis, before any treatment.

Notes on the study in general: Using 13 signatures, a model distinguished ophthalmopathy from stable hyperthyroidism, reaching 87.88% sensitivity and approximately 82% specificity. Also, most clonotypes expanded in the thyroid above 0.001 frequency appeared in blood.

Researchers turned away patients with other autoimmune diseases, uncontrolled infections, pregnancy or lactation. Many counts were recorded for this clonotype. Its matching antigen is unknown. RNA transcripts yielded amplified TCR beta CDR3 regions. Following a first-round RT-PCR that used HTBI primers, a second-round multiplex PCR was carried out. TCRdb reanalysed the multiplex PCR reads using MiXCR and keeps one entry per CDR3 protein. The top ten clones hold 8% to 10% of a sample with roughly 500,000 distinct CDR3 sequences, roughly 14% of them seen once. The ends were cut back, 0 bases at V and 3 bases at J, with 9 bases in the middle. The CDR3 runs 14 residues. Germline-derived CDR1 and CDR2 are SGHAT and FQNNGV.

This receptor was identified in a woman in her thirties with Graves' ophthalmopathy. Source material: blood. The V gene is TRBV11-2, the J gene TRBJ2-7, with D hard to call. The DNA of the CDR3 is TGTGCCAGCAGCTTAGATGCAGCCAACTACGAGCAGTACTTC. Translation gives CASSLDAANYEQYF.